This entry describes one TCR beta chain. Its antigen remains unidentified. Per-base quality was not reported, and no clone a single base away is much larger than it. TCRbeta CDR3 regions were amplified from genomic DNA by means of the immunoSEQ Assay, a bias-controlled multiplex PCR. Per the source publication's procedure: Nucleated cell counts per sample were estimated from amplification of reference gene primers within the assay. To quantify the absolute abundance of each unique TCRbeta CDR3 rearrangement, sequence reads were collapsed and filtered. For each sample, productive Simpson clonality was calculated as the square root of Simpson's diversity index across productive rearrangements. The table comes from immuneACCESS by way of TCRdb, which keeps in-frame sequences with V and J called. Part of the clones is missing from these tables; in studies checked, under half for an unresolved V gene and the rest for unknown reasons. The V and J calls and the clone size are those of that table, but D and trimming were determined from the DNA. The sample table lists more than 60,000 clones, approximately 89% of them with a count of one. Under 6% of the sample is held by the ten biggest clonotypes.

Collaborating institutions collected whole blood in K2EDTA tubes following their own protocols. For TCRbeta analysis, collaborators shipped samples in one of three forms: frozen whole blood, isolated PBMCs, or DNA extracted from either of those sample types. The data were taken from a study of blood T cell repertoires in COVID-19 (dated by TCRdb to about 2020). For context, the study as a whole: Samples covering the acute and convalescent phases of COVID-19 were provided by collaborators in the United States, Italy and Spain. The prospective study material was composed of cDNA or gDNA derived from T cells, B-cell-depleted T cells, or PBMCs. The dataset comprised deeply sampled blood TCRbeta repertoires from subjects exposed to, actively infected with, or recovered from COVID-19. A freely available public database, intended as a resource for researchers studying the immune response to SARS-CoV-2, is where the repertoires were released. Samples were obtained from the ongoing ImmuneRACE study (first 160 participants) and from over 1,000 subjects provided by 6 global collaborators. The sample metadata nearly always contained a de-identified subject ID, COVID-19 status, age in years and sex. Where available, HLA class I and class II types were taken from metadata supplied by the sample provider and were not determined by assay-based typing. On the study overall, not on this receptor specifically: The quantity of clinical and demographic metadata differed by source and by participant and was supplied without curation.

CDR1 and CDR2, looked up from the germline V gene, are MNHEY and SVGEGT. The junction shows trimming of 6 bases on V and 3 bases on J, plus 14 bases between the germline ends. The CDR3 runs 15 amino acids, cysteine and phenylalanine included. The read is trimmed to its CDR3 DNA, 45 bases read in frame from base 1. The sequence was obtained from a human donor in a cohort sampled during active COVID-19. The sequence links TRBV6-2 or TRBV6-3 to TRBJ2-2, and possibly TRBD2, on 5 matching bases. Sequencing was carried out using peripheral blood. The CDR3 loop reads CASSPRTSDTGELFF. The DNA sequence is given as TGTGCCAGCAGCCCCCGGACTTCGGACACCGGGGAGCTGTTTTTT.